The entry that follows covers one TCR beta chain sequence. The CDR3 consists of 14 residues. In germline, CDR1 is SGHNT, CDR2 YYREEE (reference sequence). The ends were cut back, 0 bases at V and 4 bases at J, with 8 bases in the middle. The source of the sample is a study of T cell responses to AZD1222 COVID-19 vaccine. Method: immunoSEQ multiplex PCR; TCRdb's copy keeps in-frame clones and lacks some. Among 120,000 to 150,000 clones listed, about nine tenths were seen once. The TCR originated in an adult in good health. V and J are TRBV5-4 and TRBJ2-1; no definite D call. Sequenced here: peripheral blood, sampled on day 0 of AZD1222 vaccination. The CDR3 is CASSLGLWYNEQFF. CDR3 DNA sequence: TGTGCCAGCAGCTTGGGACTGTGGTACAATGAGCAGTTCTTC.